Listed below are T cell receptor beta chains from one sample, sequenced in a study of cytomegalovirus exposure and HLA in healthy donors. Assay used: immunoSEQ multiplex PCR; TCRdb lists only in-frame clones, some missing. Altogether tens of thousands of clones are present, over 60% being singletons, with the ten largest covering 9.5% to 13%. Sequenced sample: PBMCs. These receptors were collected from a male donor in good health and CMV-seropositive. Both conserved end residues are part of each CDR3. Fields, in order: J gene, D gene, clone size, V gene, CDR3 DNA, CDR3 protein. A D gene is named only where the DNA matches it firmly. Not all rows give a size; the values are once, few, many and, for expanded clones, a class.

j_gene: TRBJ1-4; d_gene: .; abundance: .; v_gene: TRBV2; CDR3nt: TGTGCCAGCAGCGCCATACGGGGGGAAAAACTGTTTTTT; CDR3aa: CASSAIRGEKLFF
j_gene: TRBJ1-2; d_gene: TRBD1; abundance: .; v_gene: TRBV5-4; CDR3nt: TGTGCCAGCAGCGCTAGACAGGGCTATGGCTACACCTTC; CDR3aa: CASSARQGYGYTF
j_gene: TRBJ2-7; d_gene: .; abundance: .; v_gene: TRBV25-1; CDR3nt: TGTGCCAGCAGGCCGAGGGACTCCTACGAGCAGTACTTC; CDR3aa: CASRPRDSYEQYF
j_gene: TRBJ2-5; d_gene: TRBD2; abundance: .; v_gene: TRBV7-3; CDR3nt: TGTGCCAGCAGCTTTAGCGGGAGTCAGGAGACCCAGTACTTC; CDR3aa: CASSFSGSQETQYF
j_gene: TRBJ2-1; d_gene: TRBD2; abundance: .; v_gene: TRBV11-1; CDR3nt: TGTGCCAGCAGCTTATACGAGCGGGGGAACAATGAGCAGTTCTTC; CDR3aa: CASSLYERGNNEQFF
j_gene: TRBJ1-2; d_gene: TRBD1; abundance: .; v_gene: TRBV18; CDR3nt: TGTGCCAGCTCCTTAGGACAGGCTGAGGGCTACACCTTC; CDR3aa: CASSLGQAEGYTF
j_gene: TRBJ1-2; d_gene: .; abundance: .; v_gene: TRBV18; CDR3nt: TGTGCCAGCTCGCCAGGGGCCATAGGCTATGGCTACACCTTC; CDR3aa: CASSPGAIGYGYTF
j_gene: TRBJ2-7; d_gene: .; abundance: .; v_gene: TRBV27; CDR3nt: TGTGCCAGCAAATCATCAGGGTCCTACGAGCAGTACTTC; CDR3aa: CASKSSGSYEQYF
j_gene: TRBJ2-1; d_gene: .; abundance: .; v_gene: TRBV11-2; CDR3nt: TGTGCCAGCAGCTTAGAACAGAGCTCCTACAATGAGCAGTTCTTC; CDR3aa: CASSLEQSSYNEQFF
j_gene: TRBJ2-2; d_gene: .; abundance: .; v_gene: TRBV5-1; CDR3nt: TGCGCCAGCAGAGAGGACAGTAGGCACACCGGGGAGCTGTTTTTT; CDR3aa: CASREDSRHTGELFF
j_gene: TRBJ1-1; d_gene: .; abundance: .; v_gene: TRBV5-8; CDR3nt: TGTGCCAGCAGCAAAACAGGGCTAGCTTTCTTT; CDR3aa: CASSKTGLAFF
j_gene: TRBJ1-2; d_gene: .; abundance: .; v_gene: TRBV2; CDR3nt: TGTGCCAGCAGTGGTTGGGACAATGGCTACACCTTC; CDR3aa: CASSGWDNGYTF
j_gene: TRBJ2-3; d_gene: .; abundance: .; v_gene: TRBV7-3; CDR3nt: TGTGCCAGCAGCTCCACCCTAGGGGGGGCAGATACGCAGTATTTT; CDR3aa: CASSSTLGGADTQYF
j_gene: TRBJ1-1; d_gene: TRBD1; abundance: .; v_gene: TRBV18; CDR3nt: TGTGCCAGCTCATCGACAGGGCCTGAAGCTTTCTTT; CDR3aa: CASSSTGPEAFF
j_gene: TRBJ2-1; d_gene: TRBD2; abundance: .; v_gene: TRBV15; CDR3nt: TGTGCCACCAGCAGAGCTAGCGGGGGGTACAATGAGCAGTTCTTC; CDR3aa: CATSRASGGYNEQFF
j_gene: TRBJ2-2; d_gene: TRBD2; abundance: .; v_gene: TRBV30; CDR3nt: TGTGCCTGGAGTGTGCGTCTAGCGGGGAACACCGGGGAGCTGTTTTTT; CDR3aa: CAWSVRLAGNTGELFF
j_gene: TRBJ2-7; d_gene: .; abundance: .; v_gene: TRBV6-1; CDR3nt: TGTGCCACCACGTTCCAGGTTCCGACCTACGAGCAGTACTTC; CDR3aa: CATTFQVPTYEQYF
j_gene: TRBJ2-1; d_gene: TRBD2; abundance: few; v_gene: TRBV5-1; CDR3nt: TGCGCCAGCAGCTTGACTAGCGGGAGAGCTAATGAGCAGTTCTTC; CDR3aa: CASSLTSGRANEQFF
j_gene: TRBJ2-1; d_gene: .; abundance: .; v_gene: TRBV6-6; CDR3nt: TGTGCTAGCGCAGCGGAATACAATGAGCAGTTCTTC; CDR3aa: CASAAEYNEQFF
j_gene: TRBJ2-1; d_gene: .; abundance: .; v_gene: TRBV7-2; CDR3nt: TGTGCCAGCAGCCAAAGGGGTTCCGGCCCCCCGAACCCCCCCAATGAGCAGTTCTTC; CDR3aa: CASSQRGSGPPNPPNEQFF
j_gene: TRBJ2-7; d_gene: .; abundance: once; v_gene: TRBV6-5; CDR3nt: TGTGCCAGCAGTTACTCGAGAAACTACGAGCAGTACTTC; CDR3aa: CASSYSRNYEQYF
j_gene: TRBJ2-5; d_gene: .; abundance: .; v_gene: TRBV4-2; CDR3nt: TGTGCCAGCAGCCAAGTGGGGAGGGGGGGCCAAGAGACCCAGTACTTC; CDR3aa: CASSQVGRGGQETQYF
j_gene: TRBJ2-7; d_gene: TRBD1; abundance: few; v_gene: TRBV18; CDR3nt: TGTGCCAGCTCAGCCGGACAGGGAGGCGAGCAGTACTTC; CDR3aa: CASSAGQGGEQYF
j_gene: TRBJ2-7; d_gene: TRBD2; abundance: .; v_gene: TRBV2; CDR3nt: TGTGCCAGCAGTGGGTTCTTAGCGGGGGGCAATTTTGCCTACGAGCAGTACTTC; CDR3aa: CASSGFLAGGNFAYEQYF
j_gene: TRBJ2-1; d_gene: .; abundance: .; v_gene: TRBV4-1; CDR3nt: TGCGCCAGCAGCCAAGGGGAGCGATGGCTCAATGAGCAGTTCTTC; CDR3aa: CASSQGERWLNEQFF
j_gene: TRBJ2-7; d_gene: .; abundance: .; v_gene: TRBV12-5; CDR3nt: TGTGCTAGTGGTTTGCTAGGTACGAGCTCCTACGAGCAGTACTTC; CDR3aa: CASGLLGTSSYEQYF
j_gene: TRBJ1-2; d_gene: .; abundance: .; v_gene: TRBV25-1; CDR3nt: TGTGCCAGCAGTTACCAGGGGTTAAACTATGGCTACACCTTC; CDR3aa: CASSYQGLNYGYTF
j_gene: TRBJ1-2; d_gene: .; abundance: .; v_gene: TRBV4-2; CDR3nt: TGTGCCAGCAGCCTATGGTCAGACGGGAGCTATGGCTACACCTTC; CDR3aa: CASSLWSDGSYGYTF
j_gene: TRBJ2-3; d_gene: .; abundance: .; v_gene: TRBV30; CDR3nt: TGTGCCTGGAGTGTACGTATGGCCCGCACAGATACGCAGTATTTT; CDR3aa: CAWSVRMARTDTQYF
j_gene: TRBJ2-7; d_gene: TRBD1; abundance: .; v_gene: TRBV4-3; CDR3nt: TGCGCCAGCAGCCGGTCAGCAGGGGGAAAGGGCTACGAGCAGTACTTC; CDR3aa: CASSRSAGGKGYEQYF
j_gene: TRBJ2-3; d_gene: .; abundance: .; v_gene: TRBV7-7; CDR3nt: TGTGCCAGCAGCCCAACAGAAGTTAGGGGAGATACGCAGTATTTT; CDR3aa: CASSPTEVRGDTQYF
j_gene: TRBJ2-5; d_gene: .; abundance: .; v_gene: TRBV27; CDR3nt: TGTGCCAGCAGTGTCGGGGAGACCCAGTACTTC; CDR3aa: CASSVGETQYF
j_gene: TRBJ2-7; d_gene: .; abundance: .; v_gene: TRBV7-9; CDR3nt: TGTGCCAGCAGCCGAGACGGAGGGCGGGAGCAGTACTTC; CDR3aa: CASSRDGGREQYF
j_gene: TRBJ2-1; d_gene: .; abundance: .; v_gene: TRBV9; CDR3nt: TGTGCCAGCAGCATCAATCCAGGGCCTCCTGGAAATGAGCAGTTCTTC; CDR3aa: CASSINPGPPGNEQFF
j_gene: TRBJ2-4; d_gene: .; abundance: .; v_gene: TRBV21-1; CDR3nt: TGTGCCAGCAGAAAAAGCGGAGCCAAAAACATTCAGTACTTC; CDR3aa: CASRKSGAKNIQYF
j_gene: TRBJ2-7; d_gene: .; abundance: .; v_gene: TRBV2; CDR3nt: TGTGCCAGCAGGATCGACAGTCCCGAGCAGTACTTC; CDR3aa: CASRIDSPEQYF
j_gene: TRBJ1-1; d_gene: TRBD1; abundance: .; v_gene: TRBV6-5; CDR3nt: TGTGCCAGCAGTTACTCGACAGGGGTAAACACTGAAGCTTTCTTT; CDR3aa: CASSYSTGVNTEAFF
j_gene: TRBJ1-1; d_gene: TRBD1; abundance: .; v_gene: TRBV2; CDR3nt: TGTGCCAGCAGTAATCGACAGGGGGCTTTCTTT; CDR3aa: CASSNRQGAFF
j_gene: TRBJ2-5; d_gene: TRBD1; abundance: .; v_gene: TRBV5-1; CDR3nt: TGCGCCAGCAGCTGGGACAGCTTTCGGGGAGAGACCCAGTACTTC; CDR3aa: CASSWDSFRGETQYF
j_gene: TRBJ1-1; d_gene: .; abundance: .; v_gene: TRBV7-2; CDR3nt: TGTGCCAGCAGTCACACCATTGTCCAGGATGCTGAAGCTTTCTTT; CDR3aa: CASSHTIVQDAEAFF